The 2 T cell receptor beta chains below all came from one sample that was sequenced in a study of blood T cell repertoires in COVID-19. The repertoire was sequenced with immunoSEQ multiplex PCR; TCRdb's copy has only in-frame clones and lacks some. The sample shows some 400,000 clones, approximately 87% of them seen only once. Sequenced: peripheral blood. These TCRs come from a woman in her thirties with COVID-19, enrolled during active disease.

CDR3 residues: CASSEASAEAFF. In nucleotides, the CDR3 is TGTGCCAGCAGTGAAGCCTCAGCTGAAGCTTTCTTT. The genes are TRBV6-1 and TRBJ1-1; D is uncertain. Trimming took off 0 bases at V and 6 bases at J, with 5 bases between the two ends. In germline, CDR1 is MNHNS, CDR2 SASEGT. The length of the CDR3 is 12 residues.

This chain links TRBV6-5 with TRBJ1-1, with D possibly matching TRBD1 (6 bases). The germline V gene has CDR1 MNHEY and CDR2 SVGAGI. V lost 0 bases and J lost 2, with 10 bases in between. The CDR3 spans 15 residues. CDR3 amino acids: CASSYSIRGNTEAFF. For the CDR3, the DNA is TGTGCCAGCAGTTACTCGATCAGGGGAAACACTGAAGCTTTCTTT.